What follows are 31 T cell receptor beta chains derived from one specimen sequenced in a study of tumor-infiltrating lymphocytes in primary liver carcinoma. Using a constant-region primer together with ProtoScript II reverse transcriptase, TCR beta cDNA was made from 500 ng of total RNA. Modified slightly, ARM-PCR produced TCR beta libraries over three nested multiplex PCR rounds. PCR rounds one and two used TRBV1-TRBV30 forward primers with a C-beta reverse primer for 10 cycles each. TCRdb analysed the multiplex PCR reads with MiXCR anew, one entry per CDR3 protein. Of around 100,000 distinct CDR3 sequences listed, more than 65% are singletons. Total RNA and DNA came together from around 20-30 mg of bulk tissue without cell sorting. Sequenced input: liver tumor tissue from sampling region 5. As to subset: tumor region T5, tumor centre. The source is a woman in her fifties or sixties with primary liver carcinoma and hepatitis B virus infection.

This clonotype has just one count. The chain joins TRBV6-1 to TRBJ2-2, with D tentatively TRBD1 (6 bases). CDR3 length: 14 amino acids. V was cut by 8 bases and J by 9 bases, with 19 bases left in between. Germline CDR1 MNHNS, CDR2 SASEGT. CDR3 nucleotide sequence: TGTGCCAGCCCGCGTGTGGGGGCGGGCTGGGAGCTGTTTTTT. Encoded protein: CASPRVGAGWELFF.

In this sample, this clonotype turned up many times. The CDR3 loop is CASSLEGDQQYF. CDR3 sequence (DNA): TGTGCCAGCAGCTTAGAGGGCGACCAGCAGTACTTC. The chain employs TRBV11-2 and TRBJ2-7; D unclear. The germline gives CDR1 SGHAT, CDR2 FQNNGV. This CDR3 region has 12 residues. V gave up 0 bases and J gave up 8 bases, with 8 bases separating them.

In this sample, this clonotype turned up once. Compared with germline, one end of the junction differs, possibly owing to a read error. The chain is built from TRBV7-3 and TRBJ2-7, with D tentatively TRBD2 (6 bases). CDR3 length: 13 residues. Germline V CDR1 and CDR2: SGHTA, FQGTGA. In nucleotides, the CDR3 is TGCGCCAGCAGCCCTCCCGGGACTTCCGAGCAGTACTTC. It is translated as CASSPPGTSEQYF.

The chain is built from TRBV7-3 and TRBJ2-3; D unclear. Germline V gives CDR1 SGHTA, CDR2 FQGTGA. This CDR3 has 13 amino acids. V was trimmed by 5 bases and J by 1 base, leaving 7 bases between them. The CDR3 loop reads CASSPQGTDTQYF. The CDR3 region has the DNA TGTGCCAGCAGCCCTCAGGGCACAGATACGCAGTATTTT.

This clonotype was seen only once. The rearrangement uses TRBV11-2 and TRBJ1-1; D is unresolved. This CDR3 has 12 residues. Germline CDR1 SGHAT, CDR2 FQNNGV. The ends were cut back, 3 bases at V and 5 bases at J, with 7 bases in the middle. The CDR3 spells CASSFRQTEAFF. The CDR3 region has the DNA TGTGCCAGCAGCTTCCGGCAAACTGAAGCTTTCTTT.

This clonotype was observed at least ten times. The rearrangement uses TRBV6-1 and TRBJ1-2, with TRBD1 as a possible D gene (6 bases). CDR3 length: 13 residues. The V gene lost 6 bases and the J gene lost 5 bases, with 13 bases spanning the gap. CDR1 MNHNS and CDR2 SASEGT come from the germline V gene. CDR3 in amino acids: CASSEGGGYGYTF. In DNA form, the CDR3 reads TGTGCCAGCAGCGAGGGGGGGGGATATGGCTACACCTTC.

Worth noting for this clonotype: Since a much larger clone is just one base distant, this may be a read error. This chain links TRBV29-1 with TRBJ1-3; a weak D match, TRBD1 (5 bases). In germline, CDR1 is SQVTM, CDR2 ANQGSEA. This CDR3 is 13 amino acids long. In nucleotides, the CDR3 is TGCAGCGCAAATACAGGCTCTGGAGACACCATATATTTT. This sequence encodes CSANTGSGDTIYF.

This clonotype came up many times. The V gene is TRBV29-1, the J gene TRBJ1-1; the D is unclear. The V end lost 7 bases, the J end lost 0 bases, and 3 bases lay between the germline ends. Germline CDR1 SQVTM, CDR2 ANQGSEA. The CDR3 loop spans 10 amino acids. CDR3 nucleotides: TGCAGCGCTTTGAACACTGAAGCTTTCTTT. It translates to CSALNTEAFF.

Concerning this clonotype: Mismatch with germline at one junction end may stem from a read error. The chain couples TRBV6-6 to TRBJ1-6, with D possibly TRBD1 on 5 matching bases. This CDR3 has 17 residues. CDR1 and CDR2 (germline): MNHNY, SVGAGI (reference sequence). The CDR3 is CASSSLGRGVNNPPLHF. The CDR3 region has the DNA TGTGCCAGCAGTTCCCTGGGGAGAGGGGTCAATAATCCACCCCTCCACTTT.

The rearrangement joins TRBV6-5 to TRBJ1-1; D ambiguous. The V end was cut by 2 bases, the J end by 5 bases, with 12 bases between. CDR1 MNHEY and CDR2 SVGAGI come from the germline V gene. The CDR3 length is 14 residues. CDR3 amino acids: CASSYALVITEAFF. The CDR3 region has the DNA TGTGCCAGCAGTTACGCCCTAGTGATTACTGAAGCTTTCTTT.

This clonotype is medium-sized. The chain employs TRBV11-3 and TRBJ2-7, with D maybe TRBD1 (6 bases). The germline V gene has CDR1 SGHNT and CDR2 YENEEA. This CDR3 has 15 amino acids. The V and J ends lost 1 base and 1 base respectively, with 11 bases between them. In DNA form, the CDR3 reads TGTGCCAGCAGCTTAGTCGGGACACCATCCTACGAGCAGTACTTC. The encoded protein is CASSLVGTPSYEQYF.

In the case of this clonotype: Given the absence of the conserved phenylalanine or tryptophan at the CDR3 end, a read error is likely. V gene TRBV4-1 combines with J gene TRBJ2-1; tentatively, D is TRBD2 (6 bases). The CDR3 runs to 17 residues. Germline CDR1 is MGHRA and CDR2 is YSYEKL. CDR3 sequence (DNA): TGCGCCAACAGCCAAGGGGCTGGGGGAGGTTCCTACAATGAACAGTTCCTC. Translated: CANSQGAGGGSYNEQFL.

On this clonotype itself: Just one base apart from a much larger clone, this may be a read error. The chain joins TRBV5-1 to TRBJ2-1, with TRBD2 matching 14 bases. This CDR3 is built from 16 residues. Germline V gene lookup returns CDR1 SGHRS and CDR2 YFSETQ. The CDR3 reads CASSDWTSGRSNEQLF. In DNA, the CDR3 is TGCGCCAGCAGCGACTGGACTAGCGGGAGGAGTAATGAGCAGTTATTC.

Points on this clonotype: At one boundary the junction diverges from the germline segment, which might be a read error. The chain recombines TRBV6-5 with TRBJ2-7; tentative D call: TRBD2 (5 bases). The CDR3 is 14 amino acids. Looked up from germline, CDR1 is MNHEY and CDR2 is SVGAGI. CDR3 DNA sequence: TGTGCTAGCAGACCCGACGGGAACTCCTACGAGCAGTACTTC. Protein sequence: CASRPDGNSYEQYF.

The chain carries TRBV20-1 and TRBJ2-7, with D possibly TRBD2 on 6 matching bases. The ends were cut back, 4 bases at V and 3 bases at J, with 13 bases in the middle. Germline lookup yields CDR1 DFQATT and CDR2 SNEGSKA (reference sequence). The CDR3 covers 13 residues. CDR3 in amino acids: CSANVSGGYEQYF. CDR3 in DNA: TGCAGTGCTAACGTTAGCGGAGGCTACGAGCAGTACTTC.

This clonotype was observed a few times. This chain links TRBV7-9 with TRBJ2-7; 8 nucleotides align to TRBD2. With V trimmed by 8 bases and J by 7 bases, 16 bases remained unmatched. The CDR3 is 15 amino acids. The germline V gene encodes CDR1 SEHNR and CDR2 FQNEAQ (reference sequence). CDR3 protein: CASSTSGRSSCEQYF. As DNA, the CDR3 is TGTGCCAGCTCCACAAGCGGGAGAAGCTCCTGTGAGCAGTACTTC.

The CDR3 DNA reads as TGTGCCTGGTCCATAAATCGCAATCAGCCCCAGCATTTT. Translated: CAWSINRNQPQHF. The genes are TRBV30 and TRBJ1-5; no reliable D call. Looked up from germline, CDR1 is GTSNPN and CDR2 is SVGIG (reference sequence). Trimming pared 5 bases from V and 2 bases from J, leaving 10 bases between. This CDR3 has 13 residues. Based on the CDR3 plus reference TRBV30 and TRBJ1-5, the full variable domain is SQTIHQWPATLVQPVGSPLSLECTVEGTSNPNLYWYRQAAGRGLQLLFYSVGIGQISSEVPQNLSASRPQDRQFILSSKKLLLSDSGFYLCAWSINRNQPQHFGDGTRLSIL.

As regards this clonotype: The junction departs from germline at one end; a sequencing error may be responsible. The genes are TRBV6-1 and TRBJ1-1; D uncertain. The CDR3 totals 13 residues. Per germline, CDR1 MNHNS and CDR2 SASEGT. As DNA, the CDR3 is TGTGCCAGCACTCGGGTAACAGACGACAAAGCTTCCTTT. This encodes CASTRVTDDKASF.

Concerning this clonotype itself: This CDR3 fails to terminate in the conserved phenylalanine or tryptophan, so it likely reflects a read error. This rearrangement joins TRBV28 to TRBJ2-5; TRBD2 aligns across 8 bases. The CDR3 runs 16 residues. Germline CDR1 MDHEN, CDR2 SYDVKM. The CDR3 DNA is TGTGGCTCAGGGCTAGCGGGTAAAATACCCCAGGAGACCCAGTACCTC. This codes for CGSGLAGKIPQETQYL.

The rearrangement uses TRBV6-2 or TRBV6-3 and TRBJ2-3, with a tentative D call TRBD2 (6 bases). V lost 2 bases and J lost 11, with 29 bases in between. From germline, CDR1 is MNHEY and CDR2 SVGEGT. The length of the CDR3 is 18 residues. CDR3 DNA sequence: TGTGCCAGCAGTTACCGGGACTTACAAGCGTCCTTCACAGATGTGCAGTATTTT. This sequence encodes CASSYRDLQASFTDVQYF.

This chain uses TRBV28 with TRBJ2-7, with 8 bases matching TRBD2. CDR1 is MDHEN and CDR2 is SYDVKM in the germline V gene. The CDR3 consists of 14 residues. V lost 11 bases, J lost 8 bases, and 17 bases stayed unmatched. The CDR3 spells CAGKQREYHYKQYF. In DNA form, the CDR3 reads TGTGCCGGCAAACAGCGGGAGTACCATTACAAGCAGTACTTC.

This clonotype was detected only a few times. The chain links TRBV27 to TRBJ1-2; D uncertain. The CDR3 totals 13 residues. V lost 0 bases, J lost 0 bases, and 2 bases lay in between. The germline gives CDR1 MNHEY, CDR2 SMNVEV (reference sequence). CDR3 sequence reads: CASSLSPNYGYTF. As DNA, the CDR3 is TGTGCCAGCAGTTTATCCCCTAACTATGGCTACACCTTC.

Comment on this clonotype: A much larger clone differs from this one at a single base, so this may be a read error. The chain links TRBV28 to TRBJ2-1; possible D gene TRBD1, 7 bases. This CDR3 has 16 residues. V was cut by 6 bases and J by 1 base, with 16 bases left in between. Germline V lookup: CDR1 MDHEN, CDR2 SYDVKM. CDR3 region: CASRQGDFRSYNEQFF. The DNA for the CDR3 is TGTGCCAGCAGGCAGGGGGACTTTAGGTCCTACAATGAGCAGTTCTTC.

With respect to this clonotype: A much bigger clone sits one base away, suggesting this may be a read error. This chain connects TRBV5-4 to TRBJ2-1; TRBD2 aligns across 10 bases. Trimming cost V 4 bases and J 4 bases; bases outside gene matches: 5. Per the germline V gene, CDR1 is SGHNT and CDR2 is YYREEE (reference sequence). CDR3 length equals 15 residues. For the CDR3, the DNA is TGTGCCAGCAGCGTCACACTAGCGGGGTACAATGAGCAGTTCTTC. Its translation: CASSVTLAGYNEQFF.

Note on this clonotype: This could be a read error, since a much larger clone is one nucleotide away. The CDR3 region is CAISDRGQGGSSRHEQYF. The DNA of the CDR3 is TGTGCCATCAGTGACAGAGGCCAGGGAGGTTCTAGTCGGCACGAGCAGTACTTC. J is TRBJ2-7 and V is TRBV10-3, with a weak D call TRBD2 (6 bases). Trimming removed 3 bases from V and 5 bases from J, with 26 bases in between. This CDR3 comprises 18 residues. Germline values: CDR1 ENHRY, CDR2 SYGVKD.

The rearrangement uses TRBV6-5 and TRBJ2-7, with unresolved D. Germline CDR1 reads MNHEY; CDR2 reads SVGAGI. V dropped 10 bases and J dropped 6 bases, with 25 bases sitting between them. This CDR3 comprises 15 residues. CDR3: CATRPRSDLLGEQYF. The CDR3, as DNA: TGTGCCACCAGACCAAGATCCGACCTACTGGGCGAGCAGTACTTC.

Note on this clonotype: At one of its ends the junction is not consistent with the germline gene, which may arise from a read error. J is TRBJ1-1 and V is TRBV11-2, with TRBD1 matching over 9 bases. The CDR3 is 15 residues long. CDR1 SGHAT and CDR2 FQNNGV come from the germline V gene. CDR3 region: CDSSPRGQGYTEAFF. The CDR3 nucleotides are TGTGACAGCAGCCCTAGGGGACAGGGCTACACTGAAGCTTTCTTT.

Points on this clonotype: The CDR3 ends on some other residue instead of the conserved phenylalanine or tryptophan, so this is likely a read error. The V gene is TRBV7-8, the J gene TRBJ2-1; TRBD2 agrees at 10 bases. This CDR3 has 16 amino acids. CDR1 and CDR2 from the germline V gene are SGHVS and FQNEAQ. Here the CDR3 reads CANSLELAGSWDEQFL. CDR3 DNA: TGTGCCAACAGCTTAGAACTAGCGGGATCCTGGGATGAGCAGTTCCTC.

With respect to this clonotype: A read error may account for a junction end that differs from germline. V and J are TRBV11-2 and TRBJ2-2, with 8 bases matching TRBD2. CDR1 is SGHAT, CDR2 FQNNGV, per germline. The CDR3 contains 14 residues. The CDR3 reads CACRPTGGTRELFF. CDR3 bases: TGTGCCTGCAGACCGACGGGGGGGACCCGGGAGCTGTTTTTT. The whole variable domain, filled in from reference TRBV11-2 and TRBJ2-2, reads EAGVAQSPRYKIIEKRQSVAFWCNPISGHATLYWYQQILGQGPKLLIQFQNNGVVDDSQLPKDRFSAERLKGVDSTLKIQPAKLEDSAVYLCACRPTGGTRELFFGEGSRLTVL.

V is TRBV5-5 and J is TRBJ1-4; D remains ambiguous. This CDR3 contains 13 residues. Germline assignment: CDR1 SGHKS and CDR2 YYEKEE (reference sequence). The germline V and J ends were trimmed by 5 bases and 7 bases, with 12 bases remaining between them. The CDR3 DNA follows: TGTGCCAGCAGGGTGGTGACATCTGAAAAACTGTTTTTT. This codes for CASRVVTSEKLFF.

About this clonotype itself: A much larger clone lies a single base off, so this may be a read error. V and J are TRBV18 and TRBJ2-1; TRBD2 matches at 11 bases. The germline V gene encodes CDR1 KGHSH and CDR2 LQKENI. This CDR3 has 14 amino acids. V dropped 8 bases and J dropped 8; count of bases not matched to a gene: 8. The CDR3 DNA reads TGTGCCAGCCCAACTAGCGGGAGTTCCCATGAGCAGTTCTTC. This encodes CASPTSGSSHEQFF.